This passage covers 26 T cell receptor beta chains from one sample sequenced in a study of cytomegalovirus exposure and HLA in healthy donors. Both 60 Vbeta primers and 13 Jbeta primers went into the PCR. Libraries were prepared by immunoSEQ multiplex PCR; TCRdb keeps only in-frame clonotypes and omits some of them. This repertoire includes around 100,000 clones. Sequencing was done on a sample of PBMCs. These receptors originate from a man aged 50-60 years in good health and CMV-seronegative.

The CDR3 DNA is TGTGCCAGCAAGGCGGGAGTCGCCTACAATGAGCAGTTCTTC. It codes for CASKAGVAYNEQFF. This chain joins TRBV7-9 and TRBJ2-1; TRBD2 aligns across 7 bases. The CDR3 length is 14 residues. V was pared by 7 bases and J by 2 bases, with 5 bases of the junction left unmatched. The germline CDR1 and CDR2 sequences are SEHNR and FQNEAQ (reference sequence). Complete variable domain (other parts from reference TRBV7-9 and TRBJ2-1): DTGVSQNPRHKITKRGQNVTFRCDPISEHNRLYWYRQTLGQGPEFLTYFQNEAQLEKSRLLSDRFSAERPKGSFSTLEIQRTEQGDSAMYLCASKAGVAYNEQFFGPGTRLTVL.

V and J are TRBV5-5 and TRBJ2-5; D is unresolved. This CDR3 region has 14 residues. V was pared by 0 bases and J by 5 bases, with 11 bases between. Germline assignment: CDR1 SGHKS and CDR2 YYEKEE (reference sequence). The CDR3 is CASSLDGFVETQYF. The CDR3 region has the DNA TGTGCCAGCAGCTTGGACGGTTTTGTGGAGACCCAGTACTTC.

The rearrangement uses TRBV7-2 and TRBJ2-1; 13 nucleotides line up with TRBD2. The V segment lost 3 bases and the J segment 15 bases; nucleotides outside the gene matches: 8. Germline CDR1 SGHTA, CDR2 FQGNSA. This CDR3 comprises 14 residues. The CDR3 loop reads CASSLGTSGTQGFF. CDR3 DNA: TGTGCCAGCAGCTTGGGGACTAGCGGGACCCAGGGGTTCTTC.

The V gene is TRBV7-6, the J gene TRBJ1-5; no clear D. CDR3 length: 14 residues. V was pared by 5 bases and J by 5 bases, with 13 bases between. Looked up from germline, CDR1 is SGHVS and CDR2 is FNYEAQ. The CDR3 sequence: CASSLNGRHQPQHF. In DNA, the CDR3 is TGTGCCAGCAGCCTTAACGGGAGACATCAGCCCCAGCATTTT.

Here the CDR3 reads CASSYQGREQYF. Here the CDR3 DNA reads TGTGCCAGCAGTTATCAGGGTCGAGAGCAGTACTTC. The J gene is TRBJ2-7, the V gene TRBV6-6, with D possibly matching TRBD1 (5 bases). CDR3 length: 12 amino acids. The germline V gene encodes CDR1 MNHNY and CDR2 SVGAGI (reference sequence). V dropped 3 bases and J dropped 7 bases, with 10 bases sitting between them.

The chain is built from TRBV6-1 and TRBJ1-1; a weak D match, TRBD1 (6 bases). The V end was cut by 3 bases, the J end by 2 bases, with 13 bases between. This CDR3 has 15 residues. Looked up from germline, CDR1 is MNHNS and CDR2 is SASEGT. CDR3 nucleotides: TGTGCCAGCAGTGAGCGGGGGGCGAGAAACACTGAAGCTTTCTTT. Its protein product is CASSERGARNTEAFF.

V is TRBV15 and J is TRBJ2-1; 7 bases are shared with TRBD2. The CDR3 consists of 16 residues. Trimming took 4 bases from V and 4 from J; bases not matched to a gene: 10. Germline assignment: CDR1 LNHNV and CDR2 YYDKDF (reference sequence). Here the CDR3 DNA reads TGTGCCACCAGCATCCGTCTGGGGGGAGGGTACAATGAGCAGTTCTTC. Translation gives CATSIRLGGGYNEQFF.

This chain uses TRBV6-5 with TRBJ1-1; no reliable D call. Germline V gene lookup returns CDR1 MNHEY and CDR2 SVGAGI. The CDR3 consists of 13 residues. V shed 2 bases and J shed 11 bases, with 15 bases lying between them. CDR3 amino acids: CASSYRGSSQAFF. For the CDR3, the DNA is TGTGCCAGCAGTTACCGAGGGAGCTCCCAGGCTTTCTTT.

This rearrangement joins TRBV11-2 to TRBJ1-1; D gene uncertain. Trimming pared 5 bases from V and 2 bases from J, leaving 12 bases between. This CDR3 is 14 amino acids long. CDR1 and CDR2 from the germline V gene are SGHAT and FQNNGV. This CDR3 is CASSKKQLNTEAFF. The CDR3, as DNA: TGTGCCAGCAGCAAGAAACAGTTAAACACTGAAGCTTTCTTT.

The CDR3 nucleotides are TGTGCCATCAGGGACAACGGCTCCTACGAGCAGTACTTC. Its protein is CAIRDNGSYEQYF. This chain links TRBV10-3 with TRBJ2-7; D might be TRBD1 (5 bases). Trimming shortened V by 6 bases and J by 0 bases, and 9 bases separated the two germline ends. The CDR3 totals 13 residues. Germline V gene sequence: CDR1 ENHRY, CDR2 SYGVKD.

The rearrangement uses TRBV5-5 and TRBJ2-3; 7 nucleotides agree with TRBD2. The CDR3 totals 15 residues. The V and J ends lost 2 bases and 3 bases, in that order; junction bases with no gene match: 6. CDR1 is SGHKS and CDR2 is YYEKEE in the germline V gene (reference sequence). CDR3 sequence: CASSFVAGVTDTQYF. The CDR3 nucleotides are TGTGCCAGCAGCTTTGTCGCGGGAGTTACAGATACGCAGTATTTT.

The chain carries TRBV12-5 and TRBJ2-5; a weak D match, TRBD2 (5 bases). There are 16 residues in the CDR3. Trimming cost V 4 bases and J 2 bases, with 17 bases left between them. The germline V gene has CDR1 LGHNT and CDR2 FRNRAP. CDR3 protein: CASGSILGILQETQYF. The CDR3 DNA follows: TGTGCTAGTGGTTCTATTCTCGGGATACTGCAAGAGACCCAGTACTTC.

V and J are TRBV5-1 and TRBJ2-7, with 9 bases identical to TRBD1. The CDR3 sequence is 14 residues long. Trimming at V came to 4 bases and at J to 3 bases, leaving 5 bases not matched to a gene. Per the germline V gene, CDR1 is SGHRS and CDR2 is YFSETQ. Here the CDR3 reads CASSAGQGYYEQYF. CDR3 sequence (DNA): TGCGCCAGCAGCGCGGGACAGGGATACTACGAGCAGTACTTC.

The chain recombines TRBV19 with TRBJ1-2, with D possibly TRBD1 on 5 matching bases. There are 15 residues in the CDR3. Germline V gene data show CDR1 as LNHDA and CDR2 as SQIVND (reference sequence). V lost 4 bases to trimming and J lost 4 bases, with 16 bases between them. For the CDR3, the DNA is TGTGCCAGTAGTACCATCGGGGGAGCTGGCTATGGCTACACCTTC. Translation gives CASSTIGGAGYGYTF.

The chain recombines TRBV7-8 with TRBJ1-2; perhaps TRBD1 as D (5 bases). CDR1 SGHVS and CDR2 FQNEAQ come from the germline V gene. V gave up 0 bases and J gave up 7 bases, with 15 bases separating them. The CDR3 consists of 15 residues. The CDR3: CASSLAPGGTGGYTF. The CDR3 nucleotides read TGTGCCAGCAGCTTAGCGCCGGGAGGAACAGGTGGCTACACCTTC.

The rearrangement joins TRBV4-1 to TRBJ1-5, with D perhaps TRBD1 (6 bases). Trimming pared 2 bases from V and 5 bases from J, leaving 19 bases between. This CDR3 is 17 amino acids long. Germline V gene sequence: CDR1 MGHRA, CDR2 YSYEKL. CDR3 protein: CASSQKGTTGPYQPQHF. The DNA for the CDR3 is TGCGCCAGCAGCCAAAAGGGAACTACAGGGCCGTATCAGCCCCAGCATTTT.

This chain uses TRBV5-6 with TRBJ2-1, with D uncertain. Germline assignment: CDR1 SGHDT and CDR2 YYEEEE. The CDR3 is made up of 13 amino acids. V lost 1 base and J lost 3, with 5 bases in between. The CDR3 nucleotides are TGTGCCAGCAGCTTGTCTAACTACAATGAGCAGTTCTTC. Protein product: CASSLSNYNEQFF.

The chain employs TRBV18 and TRBJ1-1, with D perhaps matching TRBD1 (5 bases). V was shortened by 6 bases and J by 1 base, with 12 bases between the two germline ends. The length of the CDR3 is 14 residues. CDR1 KGHSH and CDR2 LQKENI come from the germline V gene. The CDR3 region is CASSPDSSNTEAFF. The CDR3 nucleotides are TGTGCCAGCTCTCCCGACAGTTCGAACACTGAAGCTTTCTTT.

The CDR3 DNA follows: TGCAGCGTTGATTTAGGCGGGGATACGCAGTATTTT. Encoded protein: CSVDLGGDTQYF. The rearrangement uses TRBV29-1 and TRBJ2-3; weak D call: TRBD2 (5 bases). The length of the CDR3 is 12 residues. The V end lost 3 bases, the J end lost 6 bases, and 10 bases lay between the germline ends. Germline values: CDR1 SQVTM, CDR2 ANQGSEA.

V gene TRBV2 combines with J gene TRBJ1-6; a possible D gene is TRBD1 (6 bases). The CDR3 spans 14 residues. V was pared by 5 bases and J by 7 bases, with 12 bases between. Germline CDR1 and CDR2: SNHLY and FYNNEI. CDR3 sequence (DNA): TGTGCCAGCAGTAACAGGGAAGTAAATTCACCCCTCCACTTT. It specifies CASSNREVNSPLHF.

This chain uses TRBV12-1 with TRBJ1-2; the table gives TRBD1 as D, unverified against the DNA. TRBV12-1 is a pseudogene. The CDR3 spans 17 residues. CDR3 bases: TGTGCCAGCAGCCACCCCAACAGGGGAAAGGGTAGTTCTGGCTACACCTTC. It specifies CASSHPNRGKGSSGYTF.

The gene calls are TRBV7-2 and TRBJ2-7; D gene unclear. CDR3 size: 18 residues. With 5 bases removed from V and 1 base from J, the gap between germline ends came to 24 bases. Germline loops: CDR1 SGHTA, CDR2 FQGNSA. The CDR3 coding sequence is TGTGCCAGCAGCGGAGCGCCGCGGTTTGGTGGAAAGTCCTACGAGCAGTACTTC. Translation gives CASSGAPRFGGKSYEQYF.

This chain links TRBV7-2 with TRBJ1-2, with D possibly matching TRBD1 (5 bases). The CDR3 length is 14 residues. Germline V CDR1 and CDR2: SGHTA, FQGNSA. Trimming removed 6 bases at V and 1 base at J, with 12 bases between. Here the CDR3 reads CASRGGDYNYGYTF. For the CDR3, the DNA is TGTGCCAGCAGGGGAGGGGACTATAACTATGGCTACACCTTC.

The rearrangement joins TRBV12-5 to TRBJ1-5, with 9 bases lining up with TRBD1. This CDR3 is 14 amino acids long. Trimming removed 3 bases from V and 7 bases from J; junction bases left unmatched: 4. CDR1 and CDR2 from the germline V gene are LGHNT and FRNRAP. The CDR3 DNA is TGTGCTAGTGGTTTCACCGGGACAGGGCAGCCCCAGCATTTT. Amino acids: CASGFTGTGQPQHF.

The J gene is TRBJ1-2, the V gene TRBV19; possible D gene TRBD1, 6 bases. The CDR3 is 15 residues long. V was clipped by 6 bases and J by 4 bases, with 18 bases between them. Germline V CDR1 and CDR2: LNHDA, SQIVND (reference sequence). Here the CDR3 reads CASSERGIKLYGYTF. As DNA, the CDR3 is TGTGCCAGTAGCGAAAGGGGGATAAAGCTCTATGGCTACACCTTC. Combining the CDR3 with reference TRBV19 and TRBJ1-2 gives the whole variable domain DGGITQSPKYLFRKEGQNVTLSCEQNLNHDAMYWYRQDPGQGLRLIYYSQIVNDFQKGDIAEGYSVSREKKESFPLTVTSAQKNPTAFYLCASSERGIKLYGYTFGSGTRLTVV.

This sequence joins TRBV7-9 and TRBJ1-4; a possible D gene is TRBD1 (6 bases). The V end lost 2 bases, the J end lost 5 bases, and 12 bases lay between the germline ends. Germline CDR1 is SEHNR and CDR2 is FQNEAQ (reference sequence). The CDR3 runs 15 residues. This chain's CDR3 is CASSLLLGANEKLFF. CDR3 DNA sequence: TGTGCCAGCAGCTTACTTCTGGGGGCAAATGAAAAACTGTTTTTT.